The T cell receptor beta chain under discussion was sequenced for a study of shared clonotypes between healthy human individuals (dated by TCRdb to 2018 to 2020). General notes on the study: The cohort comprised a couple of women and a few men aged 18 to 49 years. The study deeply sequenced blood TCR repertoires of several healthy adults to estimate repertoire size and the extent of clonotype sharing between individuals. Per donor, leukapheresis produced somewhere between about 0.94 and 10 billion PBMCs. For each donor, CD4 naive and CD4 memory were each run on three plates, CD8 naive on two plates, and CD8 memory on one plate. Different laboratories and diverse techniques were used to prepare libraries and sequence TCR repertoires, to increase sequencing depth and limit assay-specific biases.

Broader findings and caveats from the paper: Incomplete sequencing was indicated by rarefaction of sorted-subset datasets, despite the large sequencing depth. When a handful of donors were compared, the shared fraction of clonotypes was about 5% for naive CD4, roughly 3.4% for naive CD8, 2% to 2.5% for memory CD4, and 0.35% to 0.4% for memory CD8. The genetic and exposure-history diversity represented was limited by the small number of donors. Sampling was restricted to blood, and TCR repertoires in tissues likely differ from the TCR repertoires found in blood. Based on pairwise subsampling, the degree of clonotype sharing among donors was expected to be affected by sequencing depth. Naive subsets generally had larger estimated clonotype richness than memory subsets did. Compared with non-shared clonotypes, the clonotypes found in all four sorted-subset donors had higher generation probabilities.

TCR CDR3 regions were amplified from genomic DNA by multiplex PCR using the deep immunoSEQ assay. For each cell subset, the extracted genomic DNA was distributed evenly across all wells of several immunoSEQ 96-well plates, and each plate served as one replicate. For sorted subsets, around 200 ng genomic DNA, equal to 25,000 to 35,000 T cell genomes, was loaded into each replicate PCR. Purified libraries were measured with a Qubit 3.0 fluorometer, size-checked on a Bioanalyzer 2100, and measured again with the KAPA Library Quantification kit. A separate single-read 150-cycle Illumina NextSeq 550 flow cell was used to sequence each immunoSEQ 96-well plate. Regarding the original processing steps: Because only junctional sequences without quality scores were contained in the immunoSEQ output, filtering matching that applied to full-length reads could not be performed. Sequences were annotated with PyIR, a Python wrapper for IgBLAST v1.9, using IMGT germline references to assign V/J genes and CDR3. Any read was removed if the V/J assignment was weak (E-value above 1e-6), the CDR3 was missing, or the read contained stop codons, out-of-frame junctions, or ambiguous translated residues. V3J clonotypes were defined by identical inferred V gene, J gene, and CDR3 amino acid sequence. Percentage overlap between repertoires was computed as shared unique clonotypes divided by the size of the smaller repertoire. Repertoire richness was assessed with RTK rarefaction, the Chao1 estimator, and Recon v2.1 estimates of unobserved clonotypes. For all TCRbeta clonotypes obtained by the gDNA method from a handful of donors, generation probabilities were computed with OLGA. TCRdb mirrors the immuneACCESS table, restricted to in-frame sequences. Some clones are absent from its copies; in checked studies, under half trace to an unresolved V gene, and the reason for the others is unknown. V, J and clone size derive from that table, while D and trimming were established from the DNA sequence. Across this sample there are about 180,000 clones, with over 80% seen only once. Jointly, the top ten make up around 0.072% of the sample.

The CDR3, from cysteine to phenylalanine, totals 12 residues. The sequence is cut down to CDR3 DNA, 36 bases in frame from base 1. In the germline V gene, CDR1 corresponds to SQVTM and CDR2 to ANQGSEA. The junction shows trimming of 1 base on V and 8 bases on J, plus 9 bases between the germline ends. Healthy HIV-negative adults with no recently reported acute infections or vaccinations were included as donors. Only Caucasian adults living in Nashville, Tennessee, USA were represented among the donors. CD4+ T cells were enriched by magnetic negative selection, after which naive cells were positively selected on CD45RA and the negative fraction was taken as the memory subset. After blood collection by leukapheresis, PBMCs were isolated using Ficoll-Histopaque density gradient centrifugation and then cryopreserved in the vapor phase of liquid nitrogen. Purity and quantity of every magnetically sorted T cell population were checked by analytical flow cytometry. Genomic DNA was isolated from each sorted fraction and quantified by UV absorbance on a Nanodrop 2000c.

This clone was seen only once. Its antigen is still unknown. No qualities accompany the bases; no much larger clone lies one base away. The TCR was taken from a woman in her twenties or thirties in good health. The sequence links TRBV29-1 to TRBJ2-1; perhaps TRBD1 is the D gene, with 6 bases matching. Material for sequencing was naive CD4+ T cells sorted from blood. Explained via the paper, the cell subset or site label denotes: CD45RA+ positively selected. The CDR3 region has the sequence CSVEGGHDEQFF. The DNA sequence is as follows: TGCAGCGTTGAAGGGGGGCACGATGAGCAGTTCTTC.